The entry below describes one TCR beta chain. This clonotype was seen at least ten times. Its cognate antigen has yet to be identified. The record has no base qualities; no much larger clone is one base away. Library generation was performed with RT-PCR. Sequencing used an Illumina HiSeq 2500. TCRdb applied fastp at Q25 and MiXCR to the public reads, then kept only in-frame beta chains. Each CDR3 protein appears once, grouped with its most common genes and DNA. In all, the sample holds hundreds of thousands of distinct CDR3 sequences, and 15% to 18% of those were seen once. The ten largest clones take up about 9.9% of the sample. Based on the germline V gene, the CDR1 and CDR2 sequences are MNHEY and SVGAGI. A distance of 13 bases separates the germline ends of V and J, which lose 0 bases and 7 bases respectively. The CDR3, cysteine through phenylalanine, is 16 amino acids long. Just the 48-base CDR3 DNA is kept, in frame starting at base 1.

The sample is drawn from a study of response to subunit inactivated influenza vaccine (dated by TCRdb to the late 2010s). Some background on the complete study: To follow how T cells responded to a trivalent subunit inactivated influenza vaccine, the researchers relied on deep quantitative profiling of the T cell receptor repertoire.

The paper's findings and limits, for the study overall: The authors suggested that each seasonal influenza vaccination may recruit only a limited number of new T cells.

Here the sequenced sample was PBMCs from blood, taken about 13 days after vaccination. The receptor comes from a man between 45 and 60 years old who received an inactivated influenza vaccine. Donor details come from another sample of the same person, matched by shared clones. The chain couples TRBV6-5 to TRBJ1-6, with a weak D call of TRBD1 (5 bases match). CDR3 sequence: CASSYSYGQGNSPLHF. The DNA sequence reads TGTGCCAGCAGTTACTCGTACGGACAAGGGAATTCACCCCTCCACTTT.